This TCR beta chain was identified during a study of control samples from healthy donors and cancer patients. Per germline, CDR1 MNHNS and CDR2 SASEGT. V was trimmed by 1 base and J by 4 bases, leaving 13 bases between them. There are 15 residues in the CDR3. Here immunoSEQ multiplex PCR was the method, and the copy in TCRdb shows in-frame clones only, minus some. The sample gives some 56,000 clones, roughly 95% of which show up once; 2% to 2.5% is in the top ten. The TCR originated in a man aged 25 to 40 in good health. Sequenced material: blood. J is TRBJ1-2 and V is TRBV6-1, with a tentative D call TRBD1 (6 bases). CDR3 protein: CASSEEAGDFYGYTF. DNA of the CDR3: TGTGCCAGCAGTGAAGAGGCAGGGGATTTCTATGGCTACACCTTC.